The source of this T cell receptor (beta chain) is a study of CD8 T cells in ankylosing spondylitis. CDR1 and CDR2 (germline): LGHNA, YNFKEQ. V lost 1 base, J lost 0 bases, and 10 bases lay in between. The CDR3 contains 16 residues. In TCRdb, the 5' RACE reads were re-called with MiXCR into one record per CDR3 protein. In the table there are 130,000 or so distinct CDR3 sequences, roughly 7.3% of which are singletons. This clonotype occurred many times. The specimen was blood, either unsorted or a sorted T cell fraction (not recorded which). This TCR derives from a male donor with ankylosing spondylitis or in good health (not recorded which). The chain couples TRBV4-2 to TRBJ2-1, with D possibly TRBD1 on 6 matching bases. CDR3 sequence: CASSQADRSSYNEQFF. CDR3 DNA sequence: TGTGCCAGCAGCCAAGCTGACAGGAGCTCCTACAATGAGCAGTTCTTC.